This TCR beta chain is from a study of vaccination effects on CD4 cells after COVID-19. Ahead of sequencing, the ViraFEST assay grew antigen-specific CD4+ T cells using viral peptide pools. CD4+ T cells were isolated after 10 days of culture. Cultures of fewer than 2.5 million PBMC per well contained approximately 10 IU/ml IL-2 plus 10 ug/ml peptides. Half-medium changes using IL-2 medium occurred on days 3 and 7. Assay: immunoSEQ multiplex PCR; the TCRdb copy retains only in-frame clones and omits some. This sample has just over 20,000 clones; around three quarters occur once, and the top ten carry about a sixth. In its sample, this clone was seen a few times. Its antigen is unidentified. Sequences were derived from CD4+ T cells from PBMCs cultured with HCoV-229E spike peptides, sampled before COVID-19 vaccination. This TCR came from a human donor who received a COVID-19 vaccine.

As DNA, the CDR3 is TGTGCCAGCTCCCCAAGCTCCTACGAGCAGTACTTC. Translating gives CASSPSSYEQYF. The chain uses TRBV18 and TRBJ2-7; D unclear. This CDR3 is 12 amino acids long. The V end lost 6 bases, the J end lost 0 bases, and 6 bases lay between the germline ends. In germline, CDR1 is KGHSH, CDR2 LQKENI.